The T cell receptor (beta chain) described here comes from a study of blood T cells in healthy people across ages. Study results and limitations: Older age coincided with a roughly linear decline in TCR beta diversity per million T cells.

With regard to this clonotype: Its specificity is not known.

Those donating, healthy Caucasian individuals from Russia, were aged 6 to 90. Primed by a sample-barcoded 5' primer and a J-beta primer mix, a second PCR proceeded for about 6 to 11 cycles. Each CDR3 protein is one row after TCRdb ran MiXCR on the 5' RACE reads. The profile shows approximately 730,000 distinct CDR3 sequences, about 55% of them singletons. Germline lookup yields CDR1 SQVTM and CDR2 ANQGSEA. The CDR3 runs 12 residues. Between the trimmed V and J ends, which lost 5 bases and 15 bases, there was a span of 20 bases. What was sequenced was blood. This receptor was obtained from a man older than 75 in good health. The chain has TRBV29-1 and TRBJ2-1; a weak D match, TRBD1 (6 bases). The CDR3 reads CSVNPQQGLWFF. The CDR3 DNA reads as TGCAGCGTTAACCCCCAACAGGGCCTTTGGTTCTTC.